This T cell receptor beta chain is drawn from a study of blood T cell repertoires in COVID-19. Study-level information: Material from acute and convalescent COVID-19 was sourced from the United States, Italy and Spain. Nucleic acid was either cDNA or gDNA, and it came from T cells, B-cell-depleted T cells, or PBMCs.

As originally analysed: Reference gene primer amplification gave estimated nucleated cell counts. Assay: immunoSEQ multiplex PCR; the TCRdb copy retains only in-frame clones and omits some. For V, J and clone size, that table is used; D and trimming come from the DNA. Of approximately 230,000 clones in the sample, 80% to 90% were seen once. V lost 3 bases and J 1 base, leaving 14 bases between the germline ends. This CDR3 has 16 amino acids. The germline CDR1 and CDR2 sequences are SGHRS and YFSETQ. The genes are TRBV5-1 and TRBJ2-1; a weak D match, TRBD1 (6 bases). The source of this sequence is an elderly man with acute or convalescent COVID-19. The source material was peripheral blood. CDR3 sequence (DNA): TGCGCCAGCAGCTCGCTGACAGGATTGTCCTACAATGAGCAGTTCTTC. Translated: CASSSLTGLSYNEQFF.